Listed here are 26 T cell receptor beta chains from one sample, sequenced in a study of T cell repertoires in cytomegalovirus infection. Via MiXCR, TCRdb re-called the reads, giving one row per CDR3 protein. Of 450,000 to 650,000 distinct CDR3 sequences detected, 26% appear once; the ten largest clones hold less than 15%. The sequenced material came from PBMCs. These receptors all come from a human donor in good health (CMV status not recorded). Some clones in this sample may be carry-over from other donors' samples.

This clonotype was observed a few times. J is TRBJ2-5 and V is TRBV19, with 10 bases aligning to TRBD2. This CDR3 region has 15 residues. The V and J ends lost 2 bases and 5 bases, in that order; junction bases with no gene match: 5. The germline V gene encodes CDR1 LNHDA and CDR2 SQIVND (reference sequence). The CDR3 protein is CASSISSGSGETQYF. In nucleotides, the CDR3 is TGTGCCAGTAGTATATCTAGCGGGAGCGGTGAGACCCAGTACTTC.

On this clonotype itself: One end of the junction fails to match germline, which may point to a read error. The CDR3 sequence is CASSYLGLSSYNEQFF. The CDR3 nucleotides read TGTGCCAGCAGCTACTTGGGACTGAGCTCCTACAATGAGCAGTTCTTC. This sequence joins TRBV6-2 or TRBV6-3 and TRBJ2-1; D is possibly TRBD2 (6 bases). The CDR3 runs 16 residues. CDR1 is MNHEY and CDR2 is SVGEGT in the germline V gene.

In DNA form, the CDR3 reads TGCGCCAGCAGCTCCGGAGACAGGGGCTATGAGCAGTTCTTC. Translating it yields CASSSGDRGYEQFF. This chain uses TRBV5-1 with TRBJ2-1; 8 nucleotides align to TRBD1. Trimming cost V 3 bases and J 8 bases; bases outside gene matches: 7. The CDR3 spans 14 residues. Germline V lookup: CDR1 SGHRS, CDR2 YFSETQ.

The chain has TRBV24-1 and TRBJ2-5, with 9 nucleotides matching TRBD2. Germline lookup yields CDR1 KGHDR and CDR2 SFDVKD. V shed 3 bases, J shed 2 bases, and the junction held 12 bases outside the gene matches. The CDR3 has 18 amino acids. The CDR3 DNA reads as TGTGCCACCAGTGATACTAGAAGCGGGAGGTCAAATCAAGAGACCCAGTACTTC. It specifies CATSDTRSGRSNQETQYF.

DNA for the CDR3: TGTGCCAGCAGCTCCCCACCCAATTCACACGGGACTAGCAAGAGCTCCTACGAGCAGTACTTC. It translates to CASSSPPNSHGTSKSSYEQYF. The rearrangement uses TRBV7-9 and TRBJ2-7; 9 bases fit TRBD2. V shed 4 bases, J shed 0 bases, and the junction held 22 bases outside the gene matches. This CDR3 has 21 residues. Looked up from germline, CDR1 is SEHNR and CDR2 is FQNEAQ (reference sequence).

In its sample, this clonotype was seen a few times. The rearrangement uses TRBV5-6 and TRBJ1-2, with D possibly TRBD1 on 5 matching bases. Trimming stripped 0 bases from V and 7 bases from J, with 10 bases between. Germline V CDR1 and CDR2: SGHDT, YYEEEE. This CDR3 is 13 amino acids long. The CDR3 is CASSLEGLSGYTF. The CDR3 DNA reads TGTGCCAGCAGCTTGGAGGGACTTAGTGGCTACACCTTC.

CDR3 protein: CSEREAGQYEQYF. In DNA form, the CDR3 reads TGCAGTGAGCGGGAGGCCGGGCAGTACGAGCAGTACTTC. The genes are TRBV20-1 and TRBJ2-7, with 9 nucleotides matching TRBD2. V gave up 7 bases and J gave up 4 bases; unmatched junction bases: 8. The germline CDR1 and CDR2 sequences are DFQATT and SNEGSKA (reference sequence). The CDR3 is 13 residues long.

This clonotype was seen only a few times. Here the CDR3 DNA reads TGTGCCAGCAGTGATTTCGGGACGGACGATGAGCAGTTCTTC. Translated, it gives CASSDFGTDDEQFF. The rearrangement links TRBV25-1 to TRBJ2-1; D assignment may be TRBD1 or TRBD2 (5 bases each). Trimming cost V 3 bases and J 8 bases, with 14 bases left between them. Germline CDR1 reads MGHDK; CDR2 reads SYGVNS. The CDR3 spans 14 residues.

The rearrangement links TRBV19 to TRBJ2-6, with D tentatively TRBD2 (5 bases). V was shortened by 3 bases and J by 2 bases, with 5 bases between the two germline ends. CDR3 length equals 14 residues. Germline lookup yields CDR1 LNHDA and CDR2 SQIVND (reference sequence). CDR3 in amino acids: CASSIGAGANVLTF. The CDR3 bases are TGTGCCAGTAGTATCGGGGCTGGGGCCAACGTCCTGACTTTC. The full variable domain, completed using reference TRBV19 and TRBJ2-6, is DGGITQSPKYLFRKEGQNVTLSCEQNLNHDAMYWYRQDPGQGLRLIYYSQIVNDFQKGDIAEGYSVSREKKESFPLTVTSAQKNPTAFYLCASSIGAGANVLTFGAGSRLTVL.

V usage is TRBV10-3 and J usage is TRBJ1-1; D may be TRBD1 (5 bases). Looked up from germline, CDR1 is ENHRY and CDR2 is SYGVKD. The CDR3 length is 15 residues. V lost 4 bases, J lost 0 bases, and 12 bases lay in between. The CDR3 bases are TGTGCCATCAGTGCCCCACGGGGGTTGAACACTGAAGCTTTCTTT. It translates to CAISAPRGLNTEAFF.

This clonotype was detected ten times or more. J is TRBJ1-2 and V is TRBV18; tentatively, D is TRBD1 (6 bases). Per the germline V gene, CDR1 is KGHSH and CDR2 is LQKENI. The CDR3 length is 11 residues. The V end lost 5 bases, the J end lost 5 bases, and 6 bases lay between the germline ends. CDR3 sequence reads: CASSGTYGYTF. CDR3 DNA sequence: TGTGCCAGCTCAGGGACATATGGCTACACCTTC.

This clonotype was observed a few times. The chain combines TRBV7-2 with TRBJ2-5; 10 bases are shared with TRBD2. Germline CDR1 SGHTA, CDR2 FQGNSA. CDR3 size: 15 residues. Germline trimming cut 7 bases from V and 4 bases from J; bases unmatched to any gene: 9. The CDR3 region is CASTWLAGERETQYF. DNA of the CDR3: TGTGCCAGCACCTGGCTAGCGGGAGAGAGAGAGACCCAGTACTTC.

This sequence joins TRBV5-6 and TRBJ2-3, with D tentatively TRBD2 (6 bases). The CDR3 spans 15 residues. Germline CDR1 is SGHDT and CDR2 is YYEEEE. V was shortened by 3 bases and J by 0 bases, with 11 bases between the two germline ends. CDR3 sequence (DNA): TGTGCCAGCAGCTCGCCGGGAGCTAGCACAGATACGCAGTATTTT. Its translation is CASSSPGASTDTQYF.

This clonotype has just a few counts. This chain links TRBV12-3 or TRBV12-4 with TRBJ2-3; 7 bases map to TRBD2. The CDR3 loop spans 15 amino acids. The ends lost 6 bases at V and 4 bases at J; junction bases unmatched: 10. CDR3 nucleotide sequence: TGTGCCAGCAGCCCCTGGGGGAGGGGAGCAGATACGCAGTATTTT. It yields the protein CASSPWGRGADTQYF.

The chain couples TRBV4-1 to TRBJ2-1, with 7 bases aligning to TRBD2. The germline V gene has CDR1 MGHRA and CDR2 YSYEKL. This CDR3 is 17 amino acids long. The V and J ends lost 3 bases and 8 bases, in that order; junction bases with no gene match: 16. The CDR3 DNA follows: TGCGCCAGCAGCCACTCATACGGGACTACGATTTTGTATGAGCAGTTCTTC. This codes for CASSHSYGTTILYEQFF.

This clonotype showed up just a few times. This sequence joins TRBV4-1 and TRBJ2-7; TRBD2 agrees at 11 bases. There are 15 residues in the CDR3. Germline lookup yields CDR1 MGHRA and CDR2 YSYEKL. Trimming cost V 0 bases and J 4 bases; bases outside gene matches: 2. The CDR3 reads CASSQETSGSYEQYV. The CDR3 nucleotides are TGCGCCAGCAGCCAAGAAACTAGCGGGAGTTACGAGCAGTACGTC.

In this sample, this clonotype turned up a few times. This rearrangement joins TRBV7-9 to TRBJ2-5, with 7 nucleotides matching TRBD2. The CDR3 extends over 16 amino acids. Losses at the gene ends were 5 bases for V and 2 bases for J; bases not matched to a gene: 11. Germline V CDR1 and CDR2: SEHNR, FQNEAQ (reference sequence). Here the CDR3 DNA reads TGTGCCAGCAGCGCCCAGCCAGCGGGATTACAAGAGACCCAGTACTTC. The encoded protein is CASSAQPAGLQETQYF.

V and J are TRBV11-3 and TRBJ1-4, with D uncertain. Looked up from germline, CDR1 is SGHNT and CDR2 is YENEEA. Trimming removed 2 bases at V and 7 bases at J, with 17 bases between. The CDR3 has 16 residues. The chain's CDR3 is CASSLSAPGSSEKLFF. The CDR3 nucleotides read TGTGCCAGCAGCTTAAGTGCACCGGGTTCGAGTGAAAAACTGTTTTTT.

The table lists this clonotype with a few counts. V and J are TRBV7-2 and TRBJ2-5, with D hard to call. The CDR3 has 14 amino acids. Trimming removed 6 bases at V and 6 bases at J, with 17 bases between. Per germline, CDR1 SGHTA and CDR2 FQGNSA. CDR3 bases: TGTGCCAGCAGGGACCCCTCTAGGATAAAGACCCAGTACTTC. This codes for CASRDPSRIKTQYF.

A few counts support this clonotype. V and J are TRBV4-3 and TRBJ2-1; unclear D gene. The CDR3 runs 13 residues. Trimming shortened V by 3 bases and J by 9 bases, and 12 bases separated the two germline ends. The germline gives CDR1 LGHNA, CDR2 YSLEER. Written as DNA, the CDR3 is TGCGCCAGCAGCCACGAAAATCGCGGTGAGCAGTTCTTC. Protein: CASSHENRGEQFF.

This clonotype has more than one count but fewer than ten. The V call is TRBV7-2, the J call TRBJ1-1; 8 positions agree with TRBD1. This CDR3 is 15 amino acids long. Trimming cost V 5 bases and J 7 bases; bases outside gene matches: 12. Per the germline V gene, CDR1 is SGHTA and CDR2 is FQGNSA. The CDR3 nucleotides are TGTGCCAGCAGCAGGGGTGGACAGGGCGCGTATGAAGCTTTCTTT. This encodes CASSRGGQGAYEAFF. The whole variable domain, filled in from reference TRBV7-2 and TRBJ1-1, reads GAGVSQSPSNKVTEKGKDVELRCDPISGHTALYWYRQSLGQGLEFLIYFQGNSAPDKSGLPSDRFSAERTGGSVSTLTIQRTQQEDSAVYLCASSRGGQGAYEAFFGQGTRLTVV.

The chain employs TRBV5-3 and TRBJ1-5; D is possibly TRBD1 (6 bases). TRBV5-3 is sorted into the ORF group, with uncertain function. V was clipped by 2 bases and J by 2 bases, with 14 bases between them. This CDR3 region has 16 residues. The CDR3 is CARSFQGKRGNQPQHF. In DNA form, the CDR3 reads TGTGCCAGAAGCTTCCAGGGGAAGAGGGGCAATCAGCCCCAGCATTTT.

This clonotype appeared many times. J is TRBJ2-7 and V is TRBV7-2; TRBD2 agrees at 9 bases. Germline V lookup: CDR1 SGHTA, CDR2 FQGNSA. There are 17 residues in the CDR3. V gave up 6 bases and J gave up 6 bases; unmatched junction bases: 18. This CDR3 reads CASSFSSPGLASFEQYF. CDR3 coding DNA: TGTGCCAGCAGTTTCTCATCCCCGGGACTAGCAAGTTTCGAGCAGTACTTC.

The chain uses TRBV5-4 and TRBJ2-3; 7 bases fit TRBD2. J was trimmed by 6 bases and V by 1 base; bases with no gene match: 8. Germline V gene sequence: CDR1 SGHNT, CDR2 YYREEE (reference sequence). The CDR3 has 15 residues. CDR3 in DNA: TGTGCCAGCAGCTTGCGGCTAGCGGCTCATGATACGCAGTATTTT. Translating gives CASSLRLAAHDTQYF.

Ten or more counts support this clonotype. CDR3 protein: CASSFRGETQYF. DNA of the CDR3: TGTGCCAGCAGCTTCAGGGGAGAGACCCAGTACTTC. This sequence joins TRBV7-2 and TRBJ2-5, with D maybe TRBD1 (6 bases). In germline, CDR1 is SGHTA, CDR2 FQGNSA. CDR3 length: 12 amino acids. V was pared by 3 bases and J by 4 bases, with 6 bases between.

The sample holds a few counts of this clonotype. The rearrangement joins TRBV15 to TRBJ2-2; tentatively, D is TRBD2 (6 bases). This CDR3 has 17 residues. CDR1 and CDR2 from the germline V gene are LNHNV and YYDKDF (reference sequence). V dropped 0 bases and J dropped 4 bases, with 15 bases sitting between them. The CDR3 DNA reads TGTGCCACCAGCAGAGATCGGAGCGGGCCCCGCACCGGGGAGCTGTTTTTT. Translation: CATSRDRSGPRTGELFF.